A single sample gave rise to the 6 T cell receptor beta chains below, sequenced in a study of T cell repertoires in cytomegalovirus infection. These TCRs are of unknown antigen specificity. In TCRdb, the reads were re-called with MiXCR into one record per CDR3 protein. The data show around 70,000 distinct CDR3 sequences, with around 27% seen just once and 59% held by the top ten. Sequencing used CD8+ T cells from cultured PBMCs, obtained from culture after CMV antigen stimulation. Receptors were obtained from a human donor in good health (CMV status not recorded). Some clones in this sample may be carry-over from other donors' samples.

This clonotype was recorded many times. The chain couples TRBV18 to TRBJ2-1, with D unclear. Looked up from germline, CDR1 is KGHSH and CDR2 is LQKENI. This CDR3 is 14 amino acids long. Trimming left V 0 bases short and J 4 bases short, with 7 bases between. CDR3: CASSPPAPYNEQFF. CDR3 bases: TGTGCCAGCTCACCACCGGCCCCATACAATGAGCAGTTCTTC.

A few counts support this clonotype. The DNA for the CDR3 is TGTGCCACTTCCGGGACAGATACCTACGAGCAGTACTTC. The encoded protein is CATSGTDTYEQYF. The chain links TRBV6-1 to TRBJ2-7; 7 bases agree with TRBD1. The J segment lost 2 bases and the V segment lost 10 bases, leaving 8 bases of the junction unmatched. CDR1 is MNHNS, CDR2 SASEGT, per germline. This CDR3 spans 13 amino acids.

The chain employs TRBV7-3 and TRBJ1-1, with D possibly being TRBD1 (5 bases). The CDR3 extends over 14 amino acids. V was trimmed by 5 bases and J by 1 base, leaving 11 bases between them. Germline V gene sequence: CDR1 SGHTA, CDR2 FQGTGA. CDR3 sequence reads: CASSPTGPNTEAFF. In DNA, the CDR3 is TGTGCCAGCAGCCCCACAGGCCCGAACACTGAAGCTTTCTTT.

This clonotype was counted a few times. V and J are TRBV19 and TRBJ1-5, with D tentatively TRBD1 (5 bases). There are 17 residues in the CDR3. V was cut by 7 bases and J by 4 bases, with 23 bases left in between. Per germline, CDR1 LNHDA and CDR2 SQIVND (reference sequence). The CDR3 loop reads CASIDPGQGELNQPQHF. The CDR3 DNA sequence: TGTGCCAGTATCGACCCTGGTCAGGGAGAGTTAAATCAGCCCCAGCATTTT.

The chain carries TRBV7-6 and TRBJ1-1, with D unclear. CDR1 is SGHVS and CDR2 is FNYEAQ in the germline V gene. Trimming took 5 bases from V and 1 from J, leaving 14 bases between them. CDR3 length equals 15 residues. The CDR3, as DNA: TGTGCCAGCAGCCCCCCTGCAGCCAGGAACACTGAAGCTTTCTTT. Its protein is CASSPPAARNTEAFF.

This clonotype was observed a few times. The chain carries TRBV12-3 or TRBV12-4 and TRBJ2-2, with TRBD2 matching over 9 bases. This CDR3 is built from 18 residues. V lost 1 base to trimming and J lost 3 bases; unmatched junction nucleotides: 9. CDR3 DNA: TGTGCCAGCAGTTTAGGACTAGCGGACTCATTCCACACCGGGGAGCTGTTTTTT. Residues: CASSLGLADSFHTGELFF.